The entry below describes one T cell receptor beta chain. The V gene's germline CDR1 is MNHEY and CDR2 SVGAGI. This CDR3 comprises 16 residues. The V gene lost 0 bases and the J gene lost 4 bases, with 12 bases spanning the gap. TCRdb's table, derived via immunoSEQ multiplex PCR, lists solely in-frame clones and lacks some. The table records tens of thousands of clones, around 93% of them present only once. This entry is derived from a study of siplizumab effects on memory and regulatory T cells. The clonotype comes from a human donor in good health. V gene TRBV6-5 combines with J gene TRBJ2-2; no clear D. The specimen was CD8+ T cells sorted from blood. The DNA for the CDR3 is TGTGCCAGCAGTTACTCGGCAGCCCTCGCCACCGGGGAGCTGTTTTTT. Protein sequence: CASSYSAALATGELFF.